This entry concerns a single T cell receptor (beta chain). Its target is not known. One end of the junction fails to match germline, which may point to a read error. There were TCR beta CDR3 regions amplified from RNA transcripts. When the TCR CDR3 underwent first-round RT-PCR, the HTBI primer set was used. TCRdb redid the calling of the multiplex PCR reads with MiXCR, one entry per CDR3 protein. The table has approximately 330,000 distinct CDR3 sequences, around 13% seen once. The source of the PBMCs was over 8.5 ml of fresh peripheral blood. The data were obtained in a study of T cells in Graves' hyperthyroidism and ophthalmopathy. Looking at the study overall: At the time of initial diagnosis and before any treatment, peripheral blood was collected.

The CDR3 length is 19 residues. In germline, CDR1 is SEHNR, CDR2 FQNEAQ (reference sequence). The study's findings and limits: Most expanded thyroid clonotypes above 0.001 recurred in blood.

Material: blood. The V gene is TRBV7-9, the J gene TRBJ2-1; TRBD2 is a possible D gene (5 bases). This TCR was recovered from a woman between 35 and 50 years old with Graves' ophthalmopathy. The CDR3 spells CASSPRLLVEGEGRNEQIF. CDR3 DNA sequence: TGTGCCAGCAGCCCCCGGTTGTTGGTCGAGGGAGAGGGTAGGAATGAGCAGATCTTC. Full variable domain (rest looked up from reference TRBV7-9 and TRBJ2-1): DTGVSQNPRHKITKRGQNVTFRCDPISEHNRLYWYRQTLGQGPEFLTYFQNEAQLEKSRLLSDRFSAERPKGSFSTLEIQRTEQGDSAMYLCASSPRLLVEGEGRNEQIFGPGTRLTVL.